This TCR beta chain was identified in a study of ipilimumab plus nivolumab after autologous stem cell transplantation. CDR1 and CDR2 (germline): SGHRS, YFSETQ. The V gene lost 2 bases and the J gene lost 1 base, with 12 bases spanning the gap. CDR3 length equals 15 residues. Assay used: immunoSEQ multiplex PCR; TCRdb lists only in-frame clones, some missing. Altogether some 41,000 clones are present, approximately 92% being singletons, with the ten largest covering approximately 0.92%. The source material was PBMCs, sampled in a trial of ipilimumab plus nivolumab as post-transplant consolidation. The chain links TRBV5-1 to TRBJ1-1; tentatively, D is TRBD1 (5 bases). The TCR comes from a male donor with multiple myeloma. The CDR3 coding sequence is TGCGCCAGCAGCTTTGGGGGGTCGGGGAACACTGAAGCTTTCTTT. The encoded protein is CASSFGGSGNTEAFF.